This is a list of T cell receptor beta chains from one sample in a study of T cell responses to AZD1222 COVID-19 vaccine. Profiling relied on immunoSEQ multiplex PCR, and the TCRdb table lists in-frame clones only, not all of them. The sample shows 95,000 to 150,000 clones, 85% to 90% of them seen only once. The sample in question was peripheral blood, obtained on day 0 of AZD1222 vaccination. Receptors originate from an adult in good health. Both conserved end residues are part of each CDR3. A D gene is named only where the DNA matches it firmly. The listing skips clone size in some rows; elsewhere it reads once, few, many or a size class.

D gene: NA; clone size: NA; V gene: TRBV6-5; J gene: TRBJ2-6; CDR3 DNA: TGTGCCAGCAGAGGGGCCAGCTCTGGGGCCAACGTCCTGACTTTC; CDR3 protein: CASRGASSGANVLTF
D gene: TRBD2; clone size: NA; V gene: TRBV7-9; J gene: TRBJ2-5; CDR3 DNA: TGTGCCAGCAGCTTATTTAGCGGGGGGCGAGAAGGCCAGTACTTC; CDR3 protein: CASSLFSGGREGQYF
D gene: NA; clone size: few; V gene: TRBV7-3; J gene: TRBJ2-2; CDR3 DNA: TGTGCCAGCAGCCATCCAGACCAGCGAGGCGGGGAGCTGTTTTTT; CDR3 protein: CASSHPDQRGGELFF
D gene: NA; clone size: NA; V gene: TRBV27; J gene: TRBJ2-6; CDR3 DNA: TGTGCCAGCAGTCCACTAAGACTCTCTGGGGCCAACGTCCTGACTTTC; CDR3 protein: CASSPLRLSGANVLTF
D gene: NA; clone size: NA; V gene: TRBV4-3; J gene: TRBJ1-2; CDR3 DNA: TGCGCCAGCAGCCACGGAGCCGGGGGCTATGGCTACACCTTC; CDR3 protein: CASSHGAGGYGYTF
D gene: TRBD1; clone size: NA; V gene: TRBV4-2; J gene: TRBJ1-2; CDR3 DNA: TGTGCCAGCAGCCAAGTGGAACAGGGGGCTCATGGCTACACCTTC; CDR3 protein: CASSQVEQGAHGYTF
D gene: TRBD1; clone size: NA; V gene: TRBV12-3/TRBV12-4; J gene: TRBJ1-2; CDR3 DNA: TGTGCCAGCAGCTCAGGGGGACGGGGCTACACCTTC; CDR3 protein: CASSSGGRGYTF
D gene: NA; clone size: once; V gene: TRBV18; J gene: TRBJ1-1; CDR3 DNA: TGTGCCAGCTCACAACCCGGCACTGAAGCTTTCTTT; CDR3 protein: CASSQPGTEAFF
D gene: TRBD1; clone size: NA; V gene: TRBV28; J gene: TRBJ2-3; CDR3 DNA: TGTGCCAGCAGTTTAATGGGTTGGGGACAGGGCACAGATACGCAGTATTTT; CDR3 protein: CASSLMGWGQGTDTQYF
D gene: NA; clone size: NA; V gene: TRBV28; J gene: TRBJ2-5; CDR3 DNA: TGTGCCAGCAGTTTAGGGCAGGGGGGGCGCGAGACCCAGTACTTC; CDR3 protein: CASSLGQGGRETQYF
D gene: NA; clone size: NA; V gene: TRBV21-1; J gene: TRBJ2-1; CDR3 DNA: TGTGCCAGCAGCAAAGTTAAGATAGCGGGGGACCTCTCCTACAATGAGCAGTTCTTC; CDR3 protein: CASSKVKIAGDLSYNEQFF
D gene: NA; clone size: NA; V gene: TRBV28; J gene: TRBJ2-1; CDR3 DNA: TGTGCCAGCAGTTTTAATCCAACTAGATACAATGAGCAGTTCTTC; CDR3 protein: CASSFNPTRYNEQFF
D gene: TRBD2; clone size: NA; V gene: TRBV10-3; J gene: TRBJ2-7; CDR3 DNA: TGTGCCATCAGTGCTAGCGGACTTACCTACGAGCAGTACTTC; CDR3 protein: CAISASGLTYEQYF
D gene: NA; clone size: NA; V gene: TRBV29-1; J gene: TRBJ1-1; CDR3 DNA: TGCAGCGTTGAGGAGGGAGCGAACACTGAAGCTTTCTTT; CDR3 protein: CSVEEGANTEAFF
D gene: TRBD2; clone size: NA; V gene: TRBV24-1; J gene: TRBJ2-5; CDR3 DNA: TGTGCCACCAAGGAAAGCGGGAGAGGAGAGACCCAGTACTTC; CDR3 protein: CATKESGRGETQYF
D gene: NA; clone size: NA; V gene: TRBV21-1; J gene: TRBJ1-5; CDR3 DNA: TGTGCCAGCAGCAAAAAAAGAGGAATGGGACCGCGGATCAATCAGCCCCAGCATTTT; CDR3 protein: CASSKKRGMGPRINQPQHF
D gene: NA; clone size: NA; V gene: TRBV5-1; J gene: TRBJ1-4; CDR3 DNA: TGCGCCAGCAGCTGGGGGAGCACAACTAATGAAAAACTGTTTTTT; CDR3 protein: CASSWGSTTNEKLFF
D gene: NA; clone size: NA; V gene: TRBV20-1; J gene: TRBJ1-6; CDR3 DNA: TGCAGTGCAGGCGGGGATTCACCCCTCCACTTT; CDR3 protein: CSAGGDSPLHF
D gene: TRBD1; clone size: NA; V gene: TRBV2; J gene: TRBJ1-6; CDR3 DNA: TGTGCCAGCCGTCCCGGGACAGGGCCTAACCACTTT; CDR3 protein: CASRPGTGPNHF
D gene: NA; clone size: NA; V gene: TRBV19; J gene: TRBJ1-4; CDR3 DNA: TGTGCCAGCACCACAGGGTACGAAAAACTGTTTTTT; CDR3 protein: CASTTGYEKLFF
D gene: TRBD2; clone size: NA; V gene: TRBV27; J gene: TRBJ2-1; CDR3 DNA: TGTGCCAGCAGTTTATCGGGGGGGTTCGGGACCTACAATGAGCAGTTCTTC; CDR3 protein: CASSLSGGFGTYNEQFF
D gene: NA; clone size: NA; V gene: TRBV2; J gene: TRBJ1-1; CDR3 DNA: TGTGCCAGCAGTGAATTCTCGGCGGGGGGGACTGAAGCTTTCTTT; CDR3 protein: CASSEFSAGGTEAFF
D gene: TRBD1; clone size: NA; V gene: TRBV6-2/TRBV6-3; J gene: TRBJ1-1; CDR3 DNA: TGTGCCAGCAGTTCGTTCCCCCGGGACAGGGTACCTGAAGCTTTCTTT; CDR3 protein: CASSSFPRDRVPEAFF
D gene: TRBD2; clone size: few; V gene: TRBV18; J gene: TRBJ2-2; CDR3 DNA: TGTGCCAGCTCACCACTGGCGGGAGGTGTGAACACCGGGGAGCTGTTTTTT; CDR3 protein: CASSPLAGGVNTGELFF
D gene: NA; clone size: few; V gene: TRBV28; J gene: TRBJ1-6; CDR3 DNA: TGTGCCAGCAGCCCTCCAGGAATGAATTCACCCCTCCACTTT; CDR3 protein: CASSPPGMNSPLHF
D gene: NA; clone size: NA; V gene: TRBV7-6; J gene: TRBJ2-7; CDR3 DNA: TGTGCCAGCAGCTCACACACTACGCCCCACGAGCAGTACTTC; CDR3 protein: CASSSHTTPHEQYF
D gene: NA; clone size: NA; V gene: TRBV7-2; J gene: TRBJ2-1; CDR3 DNA: TGTGCCAGCAGCTTAGAGGTTGGGGCGCAGTTCTTC; CDR3 protein: CASSLEVGAQFF
D gene: NA; clone size: NA; V gene: TRBV5-1; J gene: TRBJ2-3; CDR3 DNA: TGCGCCAGCAGCTTGGGATCAGATACGCAGTATTTT; CDR3 protein: CASSLGSDTQYF
D gene: NA; clone size: NA; V gene: TRBV5-4; J gene: TRBJ1-1; CDR3 DNA: TGTGCCAGCAGCGGAAGGACCGAATGGAACACTGAAGCTTTCTTT; CDR3 protein: CASSGRTEWNTEAFF
D gene: NA; clone size: NA; V gene: TRBV19; J gene: TRBJ1-5; CDR3 DNA: TGTGCCAGTAGTATGGCTAGCAATCAGCCCCAGCATTTT; CDR3 protein: CASSMASNQPQHF
D gene: TRBD2; clone size: NA; V gene: TRBV18; J gene: TRBJ2-3; CDR3 DNA: TGTGCCAGCTCACCCACGACTAGCGGGAATTCAGATACGCAGTATTTT; CDR3 protein: CASSPTTSGNSDTQYF
D gene: TRBD1; clone size: NA; V gene: TRBV28; J gene: TRBJ2-5; CDR3 DNA: TGTGCCAGCAGGCGCCGAGCCGGACAGGGCGGGCGAGAGACCCAGTACTTC; CDR3 protein: CASRRRAGQGGRETQYF
D gene: NA; clone size: NA; V gene: TRBV21-1; J gene: TRBJ2-7; CDR3 DNA: TGTGCCAGCAGCAAGGGGACTAGGAGGAAACACGAGCAGTACTTC; CDR3 protein: CASSKGTRRKHEQYF
D gene: TRBD2; clone size: NA; V gene: TRBV27; J gene: TRBJ2-1; CDR3 DNA: TGTGCCACCTTGAGGGTCCATGTCCAGCGGGGACGAAGCCGCAATGAGCAGTTCTTC; CDR3 protein: CATLRVHVQRGRSRNEQFF
D gene: NA; clone size: NA; V gene: TRBV6-1; J gene: TRBJ1-4; CDR3 DNA: TGTGCCAGCAGTGACAGGGGATTTACCAATGAAAAACTGTTTTTT; CDR3 protein: CASSDRGFTNEKLFF
D gene: NA; clone size: NA; V gene: TRBV28; J gene: TRBJ1-5; CDR3 DNA: TGTGCCAGCAGTGCGAACCCTCAGCCCCAGCATTTT; CDR3 protein: CASSANPQPQHF
D gene: TRBD2; clone size: NA; V gene: TRBV28; J gene: TRBJ2-2; CDR3 DNA: TGTGCCAGCAGGAAAACGGGGGGGCCGACCGGGGAGCTGTTTTTT; CDR3 protein: CASRKTGGPTGELFF
D gene: TRBD1; clone size: NA; V gene: TRBV5-1; J gene: TRBJ2-2; CDR3 DNA: TGCGCCAGCACCCTTATACCACACAGGGGGACCGGGGAGCTGTTTTTT; CDR3 protein: CASTLIPHRGTGELFF
D gene: TRBD2; clone size: NA; V gene: TRBV7-9; J gene: TRBJ2-1; CDR3 DNA: TGTGCCAGCAGCTCAATAGCGGGAAGGGCCTACAATGAGCAGTTCTTC; CDR3 protein: CASSSIAGRAYNEQFF
D gene: NA; clone size: NA; V gene: TRBV18; J gene: TRBJ1-3; CDR3 DNA: TGTGCCAGCTCACCCGGGGCATCTGGAAACACCATATATTTT; CDR3 protein: CASSPGASGNTIYF
D gene: NA; clone size: NA; V gene: TRBV6-5; J gene: TRBJ1-1; CDR3 DNA: TGTGCCAGCAGTTACAAGGGAGGGCTGAGGACTGAAGCTTTCTTT; CDR3 protein: CASSYKGGLRTEAFF
D gene: NA; clone size: NA; V gene: TRBV4-2; J gene: TRBJ2-4; CDR3 DNA: TGTGCCAGCAGCCAAGCGGCTAGCTTGGGGAAAAACATTCAGTACTTC; CDR3 protein: CASSQAASLGKNIQYF
D gene: TRBD1; clone size: NA; V gene: TRBV5-1; J gene: TRBJ1-5; CDR3 DNA: TGCGCCAGCAGCCCCGGACAGGCTAGCAATCAGCCCCAGCATTTT; CDR3 protein: CASSPGQASNQPQHF
D gene: TRBD1; clone size: once; V gene: TRBV9; J gene: TRBJ2-1; CDR3 DNA: TGTGCCAGCAGGGACAGGGACTCGTATGAGCAGTTCTTC; CDR3 protein: CASRDRDSYEQFF
D gene: NA; clone size: NA; V gene: TRBV23-1; J gene: TRBJ1-6; CDR3 DNA: TGCGCCAGCATAGGTGGGTCCGAGGATTCGGCCCCCTATAATTCACCCCTCCACTTT; CDR3 protein: CASIGGSEDSAPYNSPLHF
D gene: TRBD1; clone size: NA; V gene: TRBV29-1; J gene: TRBJ1-3; CDR3 DNA: TGCAGCGCTATGCGGGACAGCAACCTAAACTCTGGAAACACCATATATTTT; CDR3 protein: CSAMRDSNLNSGNTIYF
D gene: TRBD1; clone size: NA; V gene: TRBV2; J gene: TRBJ1-2; CDR3 DNA: TGTGCCAGCAGTGACCCAGGGGGGGCCTATGGCTACACCTTC; CDR3 protein: CASSDPGGAYGYTF
D gene: NA; clone size: NA; V gene: TRBV5-1; J gene: TRBJ1-2; CDR3 DNA: TGCGCCAGCAGCTTGGGGAGATGGGACGGTTCTAACTATGGCTACACCTTC; CDR3 protein: CASSLGRWDGSNYGYTF
D gene: NA; clone size: NA; V gene: TRBV2; J gene: TRBJ1-6; CDR3 DNA: TGTGCCAGCAGTGTGGGCCAGAATAGTTCACCCCTCCACTTT; CDR3 protein: CASSVGQNSSPLHF
D gene: NA; clone size: NA; V gene: TRBV27; J gene: TRBJ2-3; CDR3 DNA: TGTGCCAGCAGCCGTACCAGGGCCCGCATCACAGATACGCAGTATTTT; CDR3 protein: CASSRTRARITDTQYF
D gene: NA; clone size: NA; V gene: TRBV11-2; J gene: TRBJ2-1; CDR3 DNA: TGTGCCAGCCAGGGCGGTTCCTACAATGAGCAGTTCTTC; CDR3 protein: CASQGGSYNEQFF
D gene: NA; clone size: once; V gene: TRBV4-3; J gene: TRBJ2-3; CDR3 DNA: TGCGCCAGCAGCCGGGCCGGGACTTTGTCGGATACGCAGTATTTT; CDR3 protein: CASSRAGTLSDTQYF